This T cell receptor (beta chain) was found in a study of Graves' ophthalmopathy and Graves' hyperthyroidism. General study results and limits: Among expanded thyroid clonotypes above 0.001 frequency, most also occurred in blood.

As the template, RNA transcripts were used to amplify TCR beta CDR3 regions. The first-round RT-PCR employed HTBI primers together with the Qiagen OneStep RT-PCR kit. A multiplex PCR was then performed as the second round. TCRdb reprocessed the multiplex PCR reads with MiXCR, giving one entry per CDR3 protein. The table shows roughly 1.1 million distinct CDR3 sequences, with 35% to 40% occurring only once. Hyperthyroidism patients, aged 18 to 65, were newly diagnosed, under 2 months' duration. The CDR3 runs to 14 residues. Trimming removed 6 bases at V and 2 bases at J, with 11 bases between. Germline CDR1 reads MNHEY; CDR2 reads SVGAGI. This clonotype has ten or more counts. Its antigen is still unknown.

The rearrangement joins TRBV6-5 to TRBJ1-5; no firm D call. This TCR was recovered from an adult man with Graves' hyperthyroidism. Input material: peripheral blood or thyroid tissue (not recorded which). DNA for the CDR3: TGTGCCAGCAGCTATAGCGGGGGCAATCAGCCCCAGCATTTT. It yields the protein CASSYSGGNQPQHF.